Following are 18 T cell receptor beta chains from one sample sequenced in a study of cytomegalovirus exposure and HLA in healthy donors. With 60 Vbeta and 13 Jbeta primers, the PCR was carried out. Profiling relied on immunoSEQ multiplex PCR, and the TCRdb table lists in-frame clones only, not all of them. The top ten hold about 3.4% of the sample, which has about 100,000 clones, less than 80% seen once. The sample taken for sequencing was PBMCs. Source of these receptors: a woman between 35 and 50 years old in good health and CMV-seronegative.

Written as DNA, the CDR3 is TGCGCCAGCAGTGGGACAGGGTCTACTGGGGCCAACGTCCTGACTTTC. Residues: CASSGTGSTGANVLTF. This sequence joins TRBV10-2 and TRBJ2-6, with TRBD1 identical over 8 bases. CDR1 is WSHSY, CDR2 SAAADI, per germline. This CDR3 spans 16 amino acids. The trim removed 4 bases at V and 2 bases at J, leaving 4 bases unmatched.

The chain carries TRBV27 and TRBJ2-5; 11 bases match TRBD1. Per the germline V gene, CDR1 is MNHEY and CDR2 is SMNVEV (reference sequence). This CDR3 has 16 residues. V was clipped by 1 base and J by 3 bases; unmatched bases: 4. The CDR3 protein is CASSLFRTGGEETQYF. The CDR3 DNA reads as TGTGCCAGCAGTTTATTCCGGACAGGGGGCGAAGAGACCCAGTACTTC.

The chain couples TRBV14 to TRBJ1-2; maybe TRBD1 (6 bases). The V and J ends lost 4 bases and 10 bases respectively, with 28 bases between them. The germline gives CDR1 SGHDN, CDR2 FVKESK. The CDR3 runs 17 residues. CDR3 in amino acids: CASSRLGTSFQPESYTF. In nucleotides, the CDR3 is TGTGCCAGCAGCCGACTTGGGACATCCTTTCAGCCAGAATCCTACACCTTC.

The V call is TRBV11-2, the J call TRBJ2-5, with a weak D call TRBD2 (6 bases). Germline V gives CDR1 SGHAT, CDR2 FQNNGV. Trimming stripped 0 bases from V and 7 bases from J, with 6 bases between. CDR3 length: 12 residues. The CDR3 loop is CASSLERGTQYF. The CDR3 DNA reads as TGTGCCAGCAGCTTAGAGCGGGGGACCCAGTACTTC.

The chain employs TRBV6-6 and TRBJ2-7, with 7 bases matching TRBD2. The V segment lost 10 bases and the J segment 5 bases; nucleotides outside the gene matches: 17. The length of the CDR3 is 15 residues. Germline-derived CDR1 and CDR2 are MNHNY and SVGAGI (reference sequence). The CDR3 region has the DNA TGTGCCATTTCCTGGGGAGGGAGCGGCGGGCACGAGCAGTACTTC. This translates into CAISWGGSGGHEQYF.

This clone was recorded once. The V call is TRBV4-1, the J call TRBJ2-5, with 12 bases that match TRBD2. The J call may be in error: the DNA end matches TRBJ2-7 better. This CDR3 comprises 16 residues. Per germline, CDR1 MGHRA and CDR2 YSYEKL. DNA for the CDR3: TGCGCCAGCAGCCAAGGATCTAGCGGGAGGGCCTACGAGCAGTACTTC. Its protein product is CASSQGSSGRAYEQYF.

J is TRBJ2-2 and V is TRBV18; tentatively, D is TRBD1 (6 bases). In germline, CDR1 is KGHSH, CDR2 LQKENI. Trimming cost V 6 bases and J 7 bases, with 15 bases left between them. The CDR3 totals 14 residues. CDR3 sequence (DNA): TGTGCCAGCTCTAGAATACAGGGAGACGGGGAGCTGTTTTTT. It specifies CASSRIQGDGELFF.

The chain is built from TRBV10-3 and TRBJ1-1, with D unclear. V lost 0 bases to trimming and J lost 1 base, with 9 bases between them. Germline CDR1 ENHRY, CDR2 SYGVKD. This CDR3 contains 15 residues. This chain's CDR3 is CAISESVSWNTEAFF. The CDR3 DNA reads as TGTGCCATCAGTGAGTCGGTCAGTTGGAACACTGAAGCTTTCTTT.

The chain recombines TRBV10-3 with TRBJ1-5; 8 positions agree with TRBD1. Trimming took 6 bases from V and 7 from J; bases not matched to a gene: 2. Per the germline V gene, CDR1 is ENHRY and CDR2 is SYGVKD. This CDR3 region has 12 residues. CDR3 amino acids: CAIRQGDQPQHF. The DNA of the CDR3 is TGTGCCATCAGACAGGGGGACCAGCCCCAGCATTTT.

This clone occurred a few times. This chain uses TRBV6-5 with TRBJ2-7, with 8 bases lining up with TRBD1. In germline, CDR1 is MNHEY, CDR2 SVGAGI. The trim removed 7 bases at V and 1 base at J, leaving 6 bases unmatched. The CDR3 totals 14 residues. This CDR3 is CASKLDRESYEQYF. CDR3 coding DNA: TGTGCCAGCAAGCTGGACAGGGAATCCTACGAGCAGTACTTC.

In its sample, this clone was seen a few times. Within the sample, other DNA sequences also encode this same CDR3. The CDR3 reads CASSRYGDNSPLHF. DNA for the CDR3: TGTGCCAGCAGCCGCTACGGGGATAATTCACCCCTCCACTTT. The J gene is TRBJ1-6, the V gene TRBV11-2; D is uncertain. V was cut by 5 bases and J by 5 bases, with 10 bases left in between. Germline lookup yields CDR1 SGHAT and CDR2 FQNNGV. CDR3 size: 14 residues.

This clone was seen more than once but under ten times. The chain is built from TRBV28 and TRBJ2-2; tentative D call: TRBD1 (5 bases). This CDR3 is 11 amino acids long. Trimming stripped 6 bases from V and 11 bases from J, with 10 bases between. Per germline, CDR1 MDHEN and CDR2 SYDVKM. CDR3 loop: CASSRQYELFF. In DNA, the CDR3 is TGTGCCAGCAGCAGACAGTACGAGCTGTTTTTT.

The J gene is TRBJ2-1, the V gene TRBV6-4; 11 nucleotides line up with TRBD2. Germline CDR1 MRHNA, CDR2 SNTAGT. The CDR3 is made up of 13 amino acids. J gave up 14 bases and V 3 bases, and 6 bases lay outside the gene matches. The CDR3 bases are TGTGCCAGCAGTGAGATTAGCGGGGGGGTGAAGTTCTTC. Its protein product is CASSEISGGVKFF.

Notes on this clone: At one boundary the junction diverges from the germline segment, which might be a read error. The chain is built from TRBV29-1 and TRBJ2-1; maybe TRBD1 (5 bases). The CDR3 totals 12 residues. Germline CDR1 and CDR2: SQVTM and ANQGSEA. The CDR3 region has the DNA TGCAGCGTTAAAGACAGCTACAATGAGCAGTTCTTC. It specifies CSVKDSYNEQFF.

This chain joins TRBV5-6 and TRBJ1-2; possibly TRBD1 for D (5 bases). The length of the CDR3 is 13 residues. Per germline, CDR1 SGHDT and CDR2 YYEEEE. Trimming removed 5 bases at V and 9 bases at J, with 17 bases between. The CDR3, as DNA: TGTGCCAGCAGGCCCGGTGGGGGGATGAGCTACACCTTC. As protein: CASRPGGGMSYTF.

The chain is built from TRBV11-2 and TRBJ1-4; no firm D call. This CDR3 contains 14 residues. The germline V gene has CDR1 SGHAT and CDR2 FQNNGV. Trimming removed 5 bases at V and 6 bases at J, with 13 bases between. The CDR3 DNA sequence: TGTGCCAGCAGCCCAGACTTAGTGGATGAAAAACTGTTTTTT. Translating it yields CASSPDLVDEKLFF.

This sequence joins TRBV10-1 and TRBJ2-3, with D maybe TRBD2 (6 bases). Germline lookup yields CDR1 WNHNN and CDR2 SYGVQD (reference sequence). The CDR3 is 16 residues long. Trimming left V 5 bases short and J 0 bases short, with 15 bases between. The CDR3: CASSRGRTGSTDTQYF. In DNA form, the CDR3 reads TGCGCCAGCAGTCGAGGGAGGACCGGGAGCACAGATACGCAGTATTTT.

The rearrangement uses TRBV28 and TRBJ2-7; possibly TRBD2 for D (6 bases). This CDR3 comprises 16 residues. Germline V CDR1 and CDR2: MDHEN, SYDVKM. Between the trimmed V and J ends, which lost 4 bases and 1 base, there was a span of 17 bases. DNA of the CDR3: TGTGCCAGCAGTTCCCAACGGGGGAGGTTGTCCTACGAGCAGTACTTC. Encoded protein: CASSSQRGRLSYEQYF.